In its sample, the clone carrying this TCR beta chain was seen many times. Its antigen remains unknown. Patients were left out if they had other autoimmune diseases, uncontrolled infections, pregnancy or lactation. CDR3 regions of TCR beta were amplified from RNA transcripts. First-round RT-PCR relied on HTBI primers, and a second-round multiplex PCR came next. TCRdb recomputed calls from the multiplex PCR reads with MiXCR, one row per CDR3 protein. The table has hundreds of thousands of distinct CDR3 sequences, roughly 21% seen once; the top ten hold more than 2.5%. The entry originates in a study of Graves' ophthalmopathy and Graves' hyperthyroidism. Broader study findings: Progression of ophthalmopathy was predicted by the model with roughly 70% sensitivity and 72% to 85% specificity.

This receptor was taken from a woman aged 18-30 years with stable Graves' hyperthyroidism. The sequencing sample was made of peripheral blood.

The CDR3 sequence: CASSPRIAGNYEQYF. CDR3 sequence (DNA): TGTGCCAGCAGCCCTCGGATAGCGGGGAACTACGAGCAGTACTTC. J is TRBJ2-7 and V is TRBV7-2; TRBD2 matches at 8 bases. The CDR3 is made up of 15 amino acids. Trimming took 5 bases from V and 3 from J; bases not matched to a gene: 9. Germline V gene lookup returns CDR1 SGHTA and CDR2 FQGNSA.